The source of this T cell receptor (beta chain) is a study of blood T cell repertoires in COVID-19. Study information: There were acute and convalescent COVID-19 samples, and they came from the United States, Italy and Spain. PBMCs, B-cell-depleted T cells, or T cells were the source of the cDNA or gDNA that made up the material.

Repertoires were generated with immunoSEQ multiplex PCR, while TCRdb's copy carries only in-frame clones and drops some. The sample consists of approximately 120,000 clones, more than 85% of them appearing once. The CDR3 totals 14 residues. Germline V gives CDR1 SQVTM, CDR2 ANQGSEA. Trimming removed 6 bases from V and 5 bases from J, with 17 bases in between. The rearrangement uses TRBV29-1 and TRBJ1-5; D may be TRBD1 (5 bases). The sequenced sample was peripheral blood. The TCR sequence derives from a human donor with acute or convalescent COVID-19. The donor label of this sample is uncertain. In DNA, the CDR3 is TGCAGCGTGTCCACAGTGGGAGGGGATCAGCCCCAGCATTTT. It yields the protein CSVSTVGGDQPQHF.